This TCR beta chain appears in the sequencing data of a study of blood T cell repertoires in COVID-19 (TCRdb year 2020). Turning to the overall study: Collaborator samples came from the United States, Italy and Spain and covered acute and convalescent phases of COVID-19. The prospective study material was composed of cDNA or gDNA derived from T cells, B-cell-depleted T cells, or PBMCs. Subjects who had been exposed to COVID-19, were actively infected with it, or had recovered from it provided the deeply sampled blood TCRbeta repertoires that made up the dataset. The repertoires were made available in a free public database intended to serve as a resource for research on the immune response to SARS-CoV-2. The samples were drawn from the first 160 participants of the ongoing ImmuneRACE study and from 950 to 1,500 subjects provided by 6 global collaborators. A de-identified subject ID, COVID-19 status, age in years and sex were almost always included in the sample metadata. Where available, HLA class I and class II types were obtained from metadata supplied by the sample provider rather than from assay-based typing.

Results and caveats for the whole study, not just this receptor: The quantity of clinical and demographic metadata differed by source and by participant and was supplied without curation.

The V end loses 9 bases and the J end loses 6 bases, and a stretch of 11 bases separates them. The CDR3, cysteine through phenylalanine, is 12 amino acids long. Of all the DNA, just the CDR3 is kept, 36 bases in frame from base 1. The germline V gene encodes CDR1 SEHNR and CDR2 FQNEAQ (reference sequence). Enrolling through a virtual design, the prospective study's participants ranged in age from roughly 18 to 100 years and lived across roughly 24 United States geographic areas. In the prospective study, cohorts were assigned on the basis of participant-reported clinical history obtained from a screening survey and a study questionnaire. ImmuneRACE Cohort 3 recovered participants were defined by two consecutive negative NP/OP PCR tests, healthcare professional clearance, or symptom resolution. Mobile phlebotomists in the prospective study collected whole blood, serum and a nasopharyngeal or oropharyngeal swab from every participant. Over a roughly 2-month period, participants in the prospective study had the option of providing additional blood draws and questionnaires. Before DNA extraction, blood samples from the prospective study were shipped at room temperature or frozen.

Remarks on this clone: The antigen this receptor binds is unknown. No base quality values were provided; no much bigger clone lies one nucleotide off.

The immunoSEQ Assay, a bias-controlled multiplex PCR, was used to amplify TCRbeta CDR3 regions from genomic DNA. The original methods were these. The number of nucleated cells in each sample was estimated by amplification of reference gene primers within the assay. Sequence reads were collapsed and filtered to measure the absolute abundance of every unique TCRbeta CDR3 rearrangement. Productive Simpson clonality was computed per sample as the square root of Simpson's diversity index over productive rearrangements. TCRdb stores this immuneACCESS table with in-frame sequences only. Part of the clones is absent; in the studies checked, under half of the shortfall reflects unresolved V genes, and no reason is known for the rest. V and J calls and clone size follow that table, whereas D and trimming were derived from the DNA. For this sample there are around 370,000 clones; more than 70% appear just once. 0.9% to 1.5% of the sample goes to the ten largest clones.

The receptor was isolated from a woman younger than 35 who had recovered from COVID-19. Sequencing was performed on PBMCs or T cells enriched from blood (not recorded which). The rearrangement joined TRBV7-9 to TRBJ1-4; TRBD1 might be the D gene, on 5 matching bases. This receptor carries the CDR3 CASTGRDEKLFF. At the DNA level, the sequence is TGTGCCAGTACGGGGCGAGATGAAAAACTGTTTTTT. The variable domain in full, with residues beyond the CDR3 obtained from the reference TRBV7-9 and TRBJ1-4 genes, is DTGVSQNPRHKITKRGQNVTFRCDPISEHNRLYWYRQTLGQGPEFLTYFQNEAQLEKSRLLSDRFSAERPKGSFSTLEIQRTEQGDSAMYLCASTGRDEKLFFGSGTQLSVL.